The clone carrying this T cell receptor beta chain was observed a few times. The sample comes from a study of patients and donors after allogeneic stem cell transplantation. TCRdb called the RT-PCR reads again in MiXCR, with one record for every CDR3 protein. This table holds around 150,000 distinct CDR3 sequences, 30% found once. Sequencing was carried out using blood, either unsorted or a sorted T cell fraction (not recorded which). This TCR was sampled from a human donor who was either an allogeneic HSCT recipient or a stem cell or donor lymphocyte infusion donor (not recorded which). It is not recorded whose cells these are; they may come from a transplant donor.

The CDR3 sequence is CASSLSASSNYGYTF. The CDR3 DNA is TGTGCCAGCAGCTTAAGTGCCAGCTCTAACTATGGCTACACCTTC. The genes are TRBV7-2 and TRBJ1-2; D gene unclear. V gave up 2 bases and J gave up 0 bases, with 10 bases separating them. There are 15 residues in the CDR3. Per germline, CDR1 SGHTA and CDR2 FQGNSA.